Described below is a single T cell receptor (beta chain) sequence and its context. This record belongs to a study of blood T cell repertoires in COVID-19. Using immunoSEQ multiplex PCR, the repertoire was profiled, and TCRdb retains in-frame clones only, with some absent. The repertoire has under 13,000 clones, around 85% of them found once; the top ten carry around 7.7%. V was cut by 8 bases and J by 2 bases, with 12 bases left in between. This CDR3 comprises 13 residues. The germline gives CDR1 LGHNT, CDR2 FRNRAP. The chain couples TRBV12-5 to TRBJ2-5; a possible D gene is TRBD1 (5 bases). Material for sequencing was peripheral blood. The clonotype originates from a man between 65 and 85 years old with active COVID-19. CDR3 in DNA: TGTGCTAGTAAGAGACAGTCTCAAGAGACCCAGTACTTC. This translates into CASKRQSQETQYF.